These 17 T cell receptor beta chains were all obtained from the same sample, sequenced in a study of blood T cells in healthy people across ages. A sample-barcoded 5' primer and a J-beta primer mix were used in a second PCR of about 7 to 11 cycles. TCRdb re-analysed the 5' RACE reads in MiXCR, keeping a single row per CDR3 protein. The data hold nearly 1 million distinct CDR3 sequences, with roughly 51% observed a single time. The specimen was blood. These receptors all stem from an older woman in good health.

The genes are TRBV5-1 and TRBJ2-3; D may be TRBD2 (7 bases). The CDR3 extends over 16 amino acids. The ends were cut back, 6 bases at V and 0 bases at J, with 17 bases in the middle. Germline V CDR1 and CDR2: SGHRS, YFSETQ. DNA for the CDR3: TGCGCCAGCACCGGGGGGCGCGGGTTAAGCACAGATACGCAGTATTTT. Protein sequence: CASTGGRGLSTDTQYF.

The chain is built from TRBV12-3 or TRBV12-4 and TRBJ1-2; 7 bases are a match to TRBD1. V was clipped by 2 bases and J by 3 bases; unmatched bases: 9. The CDR3 covers 16 residues. CDR3 nucleotides: TGTGCCAGCAGTTTACAGACAGGGATGGGTGACTATGGCTACACCTTC. Amino acids: CASSLQTGMGDYGYTF.

This clonotype has a handful of counts. For the CDR3, the DNA is TGTGCCAGCAGCCAAGACGGGGCAGGAACCTACGAGCAGTACTTC. Amino acid sequence: CASSQDGAGTYEQYF. The chain uses TRBV3-1 and TRBJ2-7; TRBD1 or TRBD2 may be the D gene (5 bases each). This CDR3 region has 15 residues. The germline V gene has CDR1 LGHDT and CDR2 YNNKEL (reference sequence). V dropped 0 bases and J dropped 2 bases, with 11 bases sitting between them.

The gene calls are TRBV20-1 and TRBJ2-5; TRBD2 matches at 8 bases. V lost 4 bases to trimming and J lost 6 bases; unmatched junction nucleotides: 10. The CDR3 extends over 14 amino acids. Germline CDR1 reads DFQATT; CDR2 reads SNEGSKA (reference sequence). The CDR3 region has the DNA TGCAGTGCTACCCGCGGGAGGCTAAAAAAGACCCAGTACTTC. Translating gives CSATRGRLKKTQYF.

J is TRBJ2-7 and V is TRBV3-1; 12 bases are a match to TRBD1. J gave up 7 bases and V 2 bases, and 6 bases lay outside the gene matches. The germline CDR1 and CDR2 sequences are LGHDT and YNNKEL (reference sequence). The CDR3 runs 15 residues. CDR3 bases: TGTGCCAGCAGCCAATGGGGACAGGGGGCGAGGGAGCAGTACTTC. It yields the protein CASSQWGQGAREQYF.

V and J are TRBV11-2 and TRBJ1-1; D is undetermined. This CDR3 has 15 amino acids. Germline CDR1 is SGHAT and CDR2 is FQNNGV. Trimming stripped 1 base from V and 8 bases from J, with 17 bases between. The CDR3, as DNA: TGTGCCAGCAGCTTAGCTGTGTCGGGCAGAATGGAAGCTTTCTTT. This encodes CASSLAVSGRMEAFF.

The J gene is TRBJ1-4, the V gene TRBV27; D is possibly TRBD1 (6 bases). Trimming stripped 8 bases from V and 4 bases from J, with 20 bases between. CDR3 length: 16 residues. Germline lookup yields CDR1 MNHEY and CDR2 SMNVEV (reference sequence). CDR3 in DNA: TGTGCCAGCCTGATCATACGGGGGCAGTGTAATGAAAAACTGTTTTTT. Protein: CASLIIRGQCNEKLFF.

The chain recombines TRBV29-1 with TRBJ2-1; 11 bases fit TRBD2. With 3 bases clipped from V and 8 bases from J, the junction kept 9 bases outside the gene matches. This CDR3 contains 15 residues. Germline lookup yields CDR1 SQVTM and CDR2 ANQGSEA. This CDR3 is CSVEPSSGRIHEQFF. Here the CDR3 DNA reads TGCAGCGTTGAGCCCTCTAGCGGGAGGATCCATGAGCAGTTCTTC.

The J gene is TRBJ2-1, the V gene TRBV29-1; 9 bases are shared with TRBD1. Near its end, the DNA agrees better with TRBJ2-7, so the J call may be wrong. Germline V CDR1 and CDR2: SQVTM, ANQGSEA. The CDR3 is 14 residues long. CDR3 nucleotides: TGCAGCGTCCCTGACAGGGGGTCCTACAATGAGCAGTACTTC. Protein product: CSVPDRGSYNEQYF.

V is TRBV18 and J is TRBJ2-3; the D gene is possibly TRBD2 (5 bases). Germline loops: CDR1 KGHSH, CDR2 LQKENI. V was pared by 3 bases and J by 3 bases, with 13 bases between. This CDR3 region has 15 residues. CDR3 bases: TGTGCCAGCTCACCTGGACTCGGGTCGACAGATACGCAGTATTTT. Its translation is CASSPGLGSTDTQYF.

CDR3 in DNA: TGTGCCAGCAGTGAAGGGAGCGGAGGAACCTACGAGCAGTACTTC. This codes for CASSEGSGGTYEQYF. The chain uses TRBV2 and TRBJ2-7, with a possible D match to TRBD2 (5 bases). Looked up from germline, CDR1 is SNHLY and CDR2 is FYNNEI. The CDR3 is 15 amino acids. V lost 1 base, J lost 2 bases, and 12 bases lay in between.

The chain has TRBV18 and TRBJ1-1, with TRBD1 as a possible D gene (6 bases). Per germline, CDR1 KGHSH and CDR2 LQKENI. The CDR3 spans 16 residues. The V end was cut by 1 base, the J end by 4 bases, with 16 bases between. Here the CDR3 DNA reads TGTGCCAGCTCACCACAAAGGGGGACCGTGGGCACTGAAGCTTTCTTT. This encodes CASSPQRGTVGTEAFF.

This chain joins TRBV14 and TRBJ2-4; no firm D call. Trimming left V 0 bases short and J 6 bases short, with 9 bases between. The CDR3 has 14 residues. CDR1 and CDR2 from the germline V gene are SGHDN and FVKESK. CDR3 region: CASSQDGQINIQYF. CDR3 coding DNA: TGTGCCAGCAGCCAAGATGGTCAGATAAACATTCAGTACTTC. The full variable domain, in which reference TRBV14 and TRBJ2-4 provide the parts outside the CDR3, is EAGVTQFPSHSVIEKGQTVTLRCDPISGHDNLYWYRRVMGKEIKFLLHFVKESKQDESGMPNNRFLAERTGGTYSTLKVQPAELEDSGVYFCASSQDGQINIQYFGAGTRLSVL.

V and J are TRBV27 and TRBJ2-5, with TRBD1 matching 8 bases. This CDR3 is built from 14 residues. V lost 5 bases and J lost 6; bases outside the gene matches: 8. Germline lookup yields CDR1 MNHEY and CDR2 SMNVEV (reference sequence). CDR3 bases: TGTGCCAGCAGTGCCCGACAGGGGAGAAAGACCCAGTACTTC. It encodes CASSARQGRKTQYF.

The rearrangement links TRBV27 to TRBJ2-1, with 10 bases matching TRBD1. Germline-derived CDR1 and CDR2 are MNHEY and SMNVEV (reference sequence). The CDR3 consists of 15 residues. Unmatched junction bases numbered 10, after V lost 6 bases and J lost 8 bases. The CDR3 nucleotides are TGTGCCAGCAGCCGGCCGGGACAGGGGACCCATGAGCAGTTCTTC. Protein sequence: CASSRPGQGTHEQFF.

This clonotype was counted a few times. The rearrangement uses TRBV4-1 and TRBJ2-6, with 8 bases aligning to TRBD1. The J segment lost 4 bases and the V segment lost 1 base, leaving 12 bases of the junction unmatched. Germline V CDR1 and CDR2: MGHRA, YSYEKL. CDR3 length: 19 amino acids. CDR3 nucleotide sequence: TGCGCCAGCAGCCAAGGGGCTGGACAGGGTGTATCCGGGGCCAACGTCCTGACTTTC. Its translation: CASSQGAGQGVSGANVLTF.

The V call is TRBV28, the J call TRBJ2-5; TRBD2 matches at 11 bases. With 3 bases clipped from V and 10 bases from J, the junction kept 16 bases outside the gene matches. Looked up from germline, CDR1 is MDHEN and CDR2 is SYDVKM. This CDR3 region has 17 residues. The CDR3 coding sequence is TGTGCCAGCAGTTTGTTGTTAGCGGGAGGGCCGTTGGGGAACCAGTACTTC. The encoded protein is CASSLLLAGGPLGNQYF.